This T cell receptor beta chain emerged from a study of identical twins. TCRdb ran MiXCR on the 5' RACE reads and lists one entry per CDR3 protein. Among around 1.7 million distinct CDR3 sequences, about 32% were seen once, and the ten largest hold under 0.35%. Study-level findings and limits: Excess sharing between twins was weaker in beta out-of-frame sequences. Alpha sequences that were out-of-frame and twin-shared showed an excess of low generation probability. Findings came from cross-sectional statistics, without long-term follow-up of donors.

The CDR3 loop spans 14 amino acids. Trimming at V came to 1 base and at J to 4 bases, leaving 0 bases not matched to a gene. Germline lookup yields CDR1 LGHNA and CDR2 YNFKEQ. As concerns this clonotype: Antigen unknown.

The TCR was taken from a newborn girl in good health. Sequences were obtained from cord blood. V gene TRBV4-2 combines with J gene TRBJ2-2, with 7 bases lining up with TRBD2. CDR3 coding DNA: TGTGCCAGCAGCCAAGCTAGCGGCACCGGGGAGCTGTTTTTT. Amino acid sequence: CASSQASGTGELFF.